This is a list of T cell receptor beta chains from one sample in a study of neurological immune-mediated disorders. TCRdb passed the 5' RACE reads through MiXCR, listing each CDR3 protein once. The sample contains under 130,000 distinct CDR3 sequences, under 14% of which appear only once. Sequenced: PBMCs. Every receptor here comes from a female donor with HTLV-1-associated myelopathy (HAM/TSP). Each CDR3 is given with its conserved first and last residue. The D gene is left open where the match is weak. Part of the rows lack a size; the others show once, few, many or a class for expanded clones.

V,size,D,J,CDR3,DNA
TRBV21-1,few,-,TRBJ2-5,CASPRRDGRETETQYF,TGTGCCAGCCCCAGGCGGGATGGTAGGGAAACCGAGACCCAGTACTTC
TRBV7-9,-,TRBD1,TRBJ2-7,CASILAGGPPYEQYF,TGTGCCAGCATCCTCGCAGGGGGCCCCCCCTACGAGCAGTACTTC
TRBV20-1,many,-,TRBJ2-3,CSARDAGGSGDTQYF,TGCAGTGCTAGAGATGCCGGTGGTAGCGGCGATACGCAGTATTTT
TRBV20-1,few,-,TRBJ2-7,CSANPPGTGHYEQYF,TGCAGTGCGAACCCCCCCGGGACGGGTCACTACGAGCAGTACTTC
TRBV29-1,medium-sized,-,TRBJ1-2,CSVVKGWSYGYTF,TGCAGCGTTGTGAAGGGATGGTCCTATGGCTACACCTTC
TRBV5-5,many,-,TRBJ2-7,CASVRDSYEQYF,TGTGCCAGCGTGAGGGACTCCTACGAGCAGTACTTC
TRBV10-3,many,-,TRBJ2-2,CAISEQQAFTGELFF,TGTGCCATCAGTGAGCAGCAGGCCTTCACCGGGGAGCTGTTTTTT
TRBV5-1,many,-,TRBJ2-3,CASSLGSSGTSTDTQYF,TGCGCCAGCAGCTTGGGGTCTTCGGGGACCAGCACAGATACGCAGTATTTT
TRBV15,-,TRBD2,TRBJ2-1,CATSVGGIGNEQFF,TGTGCCACCAGCGTCGGGGGGATCGGCAATGAGCAGTTCTTC
TRBV20-1,many,-,TRBJ1-1,CSATANTEAFF,TGCAGTGCGACAGCGAACACTGAAGCTTTCTTT
TRBV18,many,-,TRBJ2-2,CASSLNMARTGELFF,TGTGCCAGCTCACTCAACATGGCCCGGACCGGGGAGCTGTTTTTT
TRBV12-3/TRBV12-4,many,-,TRBJ1-1,CASTDGYTEAFF,TGTGCCAGCACCGACGGGTACACTGAAGCTTTCTTT
TRBV5-1,few,-,TRBJ2-3,CASSLASPQTDTQYF,TGCGCCAGCAGCTTGGCCTCTCCACAAACAGATACGCAGTATTTT
TRBV2,-,-,TRBJ2-7,CASSEAPLPLGSYFYEQYF,TGTGCCAGCAGTGAAGCTCCCCTTCCGCTGGGCAGTTACTTCTACGAGCAGTACTTC
TRBV5-1,many,TRBD1,TRBJ1-3,CASSLDRGAGNTIYF,TGCGCCAGCAGCTTGGACAGGGGCGCTGGAAACACCATATATTTT
TRBV7-2,many,-,TRBJ2-1,CASSFPDGQNNEQFF,TGTGCCAGCAGCTTCCCGGACGGGCAAAACAATGAGCAGTTCTTC
TRBV4-1,-,TRBD1,TRBJ2-1,CASSQDRGWPYNEQFF,TGCGCCAGCAGCCAGGACAGGGGATGGCCTTACAATGAGCAGTTCTTC
TRBV7-3,many,-,TRBJ2-2,CASSLGYTGELFF,TGTGCCAGCAGCTTGGGTTACACCGGGGAGCTGTTTTTT
TRBV18,many,TRBD1,TRBJ2-7,CASSPSGQGFYEQYF,TGTGCCAGCTCACCTAGCGGACAGGGATTCTACGAGCAGTACTTC
TRBV7-6,many,TRBD1,TRBJ1-2,CASSLDRNNYGYTF,TGTGCCAGCAGCTTGGACAGGAATAACTATGGCTACACCTTC
TRBV20-1,many,TRBD2,TRBJ2-3,CSASRASGGAADTQYF,TGCAGTGCTAGTCGGGCTAGCGGGGGGGCTGCAGATACGCAGTATTTT
TRBV7-8,many,TRBD1,TRBJ2-2,CASSRQGFSTGELFF,TGTGCCAGCAGCAGACAGGGGTTTAGCACCGGGGAGCTGTTTTTT
TRBV6-5,-,TRBD1,TRBJ1-2,CASSLTGVLPYSGYTF,TGTGCCAGCAGTTTAACAGGGGTCCTCCCCTATTCGGGCTACACCTTC
TRBV28,many,-,TRBJ2-2,CASKQLTGELFF,TGTGCCAGCAAGCAGCTCACCGGGGAGCTGTTTTTT
TRBV20-1,-,-,TRBJ2-2,CSAREWTSTGELFF,TGCAGTGCTAGAGAATGGACGTCGACCGGGGAGCTGTTTTTT
TRBV10-2,many,TRBD1,TRBJ1-6,CASSEAGQYNSPLHF,TGCGCCAGCAGTGAGGCGGGACAGTATAATTCACCCCTCCACTTT
TRBV27,many,TRBD1,TRBJ2-7,CASSLFDRARKQYF,TGTGCCAGCAGTTTATTCGACAGGGCGCGGAAGCAGTACTTC
TRBV5-6,many,-,TRBJ2-3,CASSLFGGSDTQYF,TGTGCCAGCAGCTTGTTTGGGGGTTCAGATACGCAGTATTTT
TRBV5-1,few,-,TRBJ2-2,CASSLGRSGPTGELFF,TGCGCCAGCAGCTTGGGGCGATCTGGACCCACCGGGGAGCTGTTTTTT
TRBV5-1,many,-,TRBJ2-7,CASSFDGGAYEQYF,TGCGCCAGCAGCTTCGATGGGGGTGCCTACGAGCAGTACTTC
TRBV10-3,-,TRBD1,TRBJ2-5,CAISESDRGQTQYF,TGTGCCATCAGTGAGTCGGACAGGGGCCAGACCCAGTACTTC
TRBV28,many,-,TRBJ2-3,CASSLSGLDTQYF,TGTGCCAGCAGTTTATCCGGGTTAGATACGCAGTATTTT
TRBV12-3/TRBV12-4,many,-,TRBJ2-2,CASSYDTGELFF,TGTGCCAGCAGCTACGATACCGGGGAGCTGTTTTTT
TRBV20-1,few,TRBD1,TRBJ2-7,CSAASRQGKVDEQYF,TGCAGTGCCGCGTCCCGACAGGGGAAGGTGGACGAGCAGTACTTC
TRBV5-1,few,-,TRBJ2-5,CASSAGRRGGEETQYF,TGCGCCAGCAGCGCGGGCCGGCGGGGAGGAGAAGAGACCCAGTACTTC
TRBV5-1,-,-,TRBJ2-7,CTSSLVGGSYDEQYF,TGCACCAGCAGCTTGGTTGGGGGTTCCTACGACGAGCAGTACTTC
TRBV5-5,many,-,TRBJ1-4,CASSVQWGEKLFF,TGTGCCAGCAGCGTGCAGTGGGGTGAAAAACTGTTTTTT
TRBV7-9,-,-,TRBJ2-2,CASRPRYLATGELFF,TGTGCCAGCAGGCCGAGGTATCTGGCCACCGGGGAGCTGTTTTTT
TRBV20-1,many,-,TRBJ2-5,CSASRVGETQYF,TGCAGTGCTTCCAGGGTTGGAGAGACCCAGTACTTC
TRBV2,many,-,TRBJ1-5,CASSERGLAGRGNQPQHF,TGTGCCAGCAGTGAACGGGGGTTAGCAGGGAGAGGGAATCAGCCCCAGCATTTT
TRBV20-1,-,TRBD2,TRBJ2-7,CSAVTSGGPTGQYF,TGCAGTGCCGTGACTAGCGGGGGGCCCACGGGGCAGTACTTC
TRBV10-3,many,-,TRBJ2-7,CAISDKGYGEQYF,TGTGCCATCAGTGACAAGGGGTATGGGGAGCAGTACTTC
TRBV5-1,many,-,TRBJ2-1,CASSLPSGNEQFF,TGCGCCAGCAGCCTCCCGTCGGGTAATGAGCAGTTCTTC
TRBV6-4,many,TRBD2,TRBJ2-3,CASSDGEGSTDTQYF,TGTGCCAGCAGTGACGGGGAGGGGAGCACAGATACGCAGTATTTT
TRBV27,many,-,TRBJ2-3,CASSARTDTQYF,TGTGCCAGCAGTGCGCGAACAGATACGCAGTATTTT
TRBV6-1,many,TRBD2,TRBJ2-1,CASNGLAGGPGNEQFF,TGTGCCAGCAACGGGCTAGCGGGGGGGCCGGGCAATGAGCAGTTCTTC
TRBV20-1,medium-sized,-,TRBJ1-3,CSAMGRSGNTIYF,TGCAGTGCTATGGGCCGCTCTGGAAACACCATATATTTT
TRBV21-1,many,-,TRBJ2-5,CASSNVRGRETQYF,TGTGCCAGCAGCAATGTCAGGGGGCGAGAGACCCAGTACTTC
TRBV7-8,few,-,TRBJ2-7,CASSLGATTDDYYEQYF,TGTGCCAGCAGCTTAGGTGCCACGACTGACGACTACTACGAGCAGTACTTC
TRBV20-1,many,TRBD2,TRBJ2-5,CSALAGQETQYF,TGCAGTGCCCTAGCGGGGCAAGAGACCCAGTACTTC
TRBV4-1,many,-,TRBJ2-1,CASSHPQNEQFF,TGCGCCAGCAGCCACCCCCAGAATGAGCAGTTCTTC
TRBV7-2,many,-,TRBJ2-5,CASSLAGPGQETQYF,TGTGCCAGCAGCTTAGCGGGTCCAGGTCAAGAGACCCAGTACTTC
TRBV5-1,many,-,TRBJ2-2,CASRGQGTGELFF,TGCGCCAGCAGAGGTCAGGGAACCGGGGAGCTGTTTTTT
TRBV5-1,many,TRBD1,TRBJ1-5,CASSPDRANQPQHF,TGCGCCAGCAGCCCGGACAGGGCTAATCAGCCCCAGCATTTT
TRBV20-1,many,TRBD1,TRBJ2-1,CSASRQGAYNEQFF,TGCAGTGCTTCTCGACAGGGGGCCTACAATGAGCAGTTCTTC
TRBV28,many,-,TRBJ1-1,CASTPGRARAEAFF,TGTGCCAGCACCCCGGGCAGGGCGAGGGCTGAAGCTTTCTTT
TRBV7-8,-,-,TRBJ1-2,CASSTGPYGYTF,TGTGCCAGCAGCACCGGACCCTATGGCTACACCTTC